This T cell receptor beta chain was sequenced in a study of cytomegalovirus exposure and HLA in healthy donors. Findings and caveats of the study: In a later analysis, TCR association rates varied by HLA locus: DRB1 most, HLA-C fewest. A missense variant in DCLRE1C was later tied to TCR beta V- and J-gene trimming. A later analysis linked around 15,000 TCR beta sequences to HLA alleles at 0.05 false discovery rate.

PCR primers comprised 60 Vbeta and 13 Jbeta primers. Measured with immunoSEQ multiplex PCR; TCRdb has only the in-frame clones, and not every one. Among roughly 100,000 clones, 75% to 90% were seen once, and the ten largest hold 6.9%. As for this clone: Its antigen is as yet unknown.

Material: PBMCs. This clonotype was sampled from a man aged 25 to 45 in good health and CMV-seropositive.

As DNA, the CDR3 is TGTGCCAGCAGTTACACTCGTGGGACAGGGGTTTCACCCCTCCACTTT. Residues: CASSYTRGTGVSPLHF. The chain has TRBV6-5 and TRBJ1-6; 10 bases agree with TRBD1. This CDR3 comprises 16 residues. The ends lost 2 bases at V and 9 bases at J; junction bases unmatched: 7. Germline loops: CDR1 MNHEY, CDR2 SVGAGI.